Presented here are 21 T cell receptor beta chains from one specimen sequenced in a study of T cells in localized non-small cell lung cancer. Only in-frame clones appear in the TCRdb table, and some are missing; sequencing was by immunoSEQ multiplex PCR. The sample lists roughly 27,000 clones, roughly 88% occurring once. The material was peripheral blood, obtained before any cancer treatment. The receptors here all came from a woman between 35 and 75 years old with stage I lung adenocarcinoma.

The table lists this clone with a few counts. This chain links TRBV28 with TRBJ1-4; the match to TRBD1 covers 8 bases. J gave up 6 bases and V 9 bases, and 3 bases lay outside the gene matches. Germline CDR1 and CDR2: MDHEN and SYDVKM. The CDR3 contains 12 residues. As DNA, the CDR3 is TGTGCCAGTTCCAGGGGGCATGAAAAACTGTTTTTT. Translated, it gives CASSRGHEKLFF.

The table lists this clone with a count of one. The genes are TRBV7-2 and TRBJ1-4; D is unresolved. This CDR3 has 16 amino acids. CDR1 and CDR2 from the germline V gene are SGHTA and FQGNSA. Trimming cost V 4 bases and J 0 bases, with 12 bases left between them. The CDR3 DNA sequence: TGTGCCAGCAGCTCAAATAGGGCTACAACTAATGAAAAACTGTTTTTT. This codes for CASSSNRATTNEKLFF.

This clone was detected a few times. The chain has TRBV6-5 and TRBJ1-2, with D unclear. The CDR3 spans 14 residues. Germline CDR1 is MNHEY and CDR2 is SVGAGI. The ends were cut back, 0 bases at V and 3 bases at J, with 8 bases in the middle. DNA of the CDR3: TGTGCCAGCAGTTACTCCAACAGATACTATGGCTACACCTTC. It encodes CASSYSNRYYGYTF.

V is TRBV7-2 and J is TRBJ2-1, with D unresolved. Germline-derived CDR1 and CDR2 are SGHTA and FQGNSA. V was pared by 0 bases and J by 6 bases, with 6 bases between. The CDR3 covers 13 residues. The CDR3 protein is CASSLAQFNEQFF. CDR3 nucleotide sequence: TGTGCCAGCAGCTTAGCGCAATTCAATGAGCAGTTCTTC.

The chain is built from TRBV30 and TRBJ2-5, with D uncertain. This CDR3 has 12 residues. Germline assignment: CDR1 GTSNPN and CDR2 SVGIG (reference sequence). With 3 bases removed from V and 2 bases from J, the gap between germline ends came to 7 bases. The CDR3 reads CAWRQRQETQYF. CDR3 nucleotide sequence: TGTGCCTGGAGACAGAGGCAAGAGACCCAGTACTTC.

The rearrangement uses TRBV19 and TRBJ1-5; no clear D gene. V was cut by 3 bases and J by 0 bases, with 12 bases left in between. CDR3 length: 16 amino acids. The germline V gene has CDR1 LNHDA and CDR2 SQIVND (reference sequence). CDR3 bases: TGTGCCAGTAGTATGATCGGCCAGACTAGCAATCAGCCCCAGCATTTT. This gives the protein CASSMIGQTSNQPQHF.

The genes are TRBV4-3 and TRBJ1-4; 9 bases line up with TRBD1. CDR1 is LGHNA and CDR2 is YSLEER in the germline V gene. The trim removed 0 bases at V and 7 bases at J, leaving 6 bases unmatched. This CDR3 has 16 amino acids. CDR3 DNA sequence: TGCGCCAGCAGCCAAGAGAAGGGGACAGGGCCTGAAAAACTGTTTTTT. It encodes CASSQEKGTGPEKLFF.

The gene calls are TRBV7-8 and TRBJ2-2; 14 nucleotides agree with TRBD2. The CDR3 covers 14 residues. V was clipped by 6 bases and J by 8 bases; unmatched bases: 2. CDR1 and CDR2 (germline): SGHVS, FQNEAQ. CDR3 in amino acids: CASRGLAGVGELFF. CDR3 DNA sequence: TGTGCCAGCAGGGGACTAGCGGGAGTGGGGGAGCTGTTTTTT.

The sample holds a few counts of this clone. The chain joins TRBV10-3 to TRBJ1-6; a possible D gene is TRBD1 (5 bases). V gave up 3 bases and J gave up 7 bases, with 16 bases separating them. This CDR3 comprises 16 residues. CDR1 and CDR2 from the germline V gene are ENHRY and SYGVKD. The CDR3 sequence: CAISDSLGERNSPLHF. CDR3 sequence (DNA): TGTGCCATCAGTGATAGTCTGGGGGAACGAAATTCACCCCTCCACTTT.

V is TRBV25-1 and J is TRBJ2-5, with 7 bases identical to TRBD2. In germline, CDR1 is MGHDK, CDR2 SYGVNS. CDR3 size: 14 residues. After removal of 6 bases from V and 9 bases from J, the junction contained 13 bases not matched to a gene. The CDR3 region is CASSQMGPSGAQYF. As DNA, the CDR3 is TGTGCCAGCAGCCAGATGGGGCCTAGCGGCGCCCAGTACTTC.

This clone was detected only a few times. V gene TRBV2 combines with J gene TRBJ1-2; TRBD1 might be the D (5 bases). Trimming cost V 0 bases and J 2 bases, with 7 bases left between them. The germline V gene has CDR1 SNHLY and CDR2 FYNNEI. The CDR3 is 14 residues long. The CDR3 reads CASSEAAGNYGYTF. Here the CDR3 DNA reads TGTGCCAGCAGTGAAGCGGCAGGGAACTATGGCTACACCTTC. The full variable domain, its missing parts supplied by reference TRBV2 and TRBJ1-2, is EPEVTQTPSHQVTQMGQEVILRCVPISNHLYFYWYRQILGQKVEFLVSFYNNEISEKSEIFDDQFSVERPDGSNFTLKIRSTKLEDSAMYFCASSEAAGNYGYTFGSGTRLTVV.

V and J are TRBV5-1 and TRBJ1-2, with D perhaps TRBD1 (6 bases). Per germline, CDR1 SGHRS and CDR2 YFSETQ. The V and J ends lost 4 bases and 6 bases respectively, with 13 bases between them. CDR3 length: 13 amino acids. CDR3 bases: TGCGCCAGCAGCCCGGGGGGGGCGAATGGCTACACCTTC. It specifies CASSPGGANGYTF.

This chain connects TRBV20-1 to TRBJ2-1; D is undetermined. The CDR3 length is 11 residues. CDR1 is DFQATT and CDR2 is SNEGSKA in the germline V gene (reference sequence). V lost 2 bases to trimming and J lost 5 bases, with 4 bases between them. The CDR3 DNA reads as TGCAGTGCTAGATCCCACAATGAGCAGTTCTTC. Protein product: CSARSHNEQFF.

The sample holds one count of this clone. This chain's CDR3 is CSVAGQGNTEAFF. CDR3 nucleotides: TGCAGCGTGGCGGGACAGGGGAACACTGAAGCTTTCTTT. This sequence joins TRBV29-1 and TRBJ1-1; TRBD1 aligns across 9 bases. The CDR3 is 13 residues long. With V trimmed by 6 bases and J by 1 base, 3 bases remained unmatched. Germline V gene data show CDR1 as SQVTM and CDR2 as ANQGSEA.

The chain carries TRBV10-3 and TRBJ2-5; D may be TRBD1 or TRBD2 (5 bases each). The CDR3 is made up of 12 amino acids. Germline lookup yields CDR1 ENHRY and CDR2 SYGVKD. V was pared by 10 bases and J by 4 bases, with 13 bases between. CDR3 bases: TGTGCCACCAGGGTAGAGGGAGAGACCCAGTACTTC. This translates into CATRVEGETQYF.

The chain has TRBV7-5 and TRBJ2-1. TRBV7-5 counts as a pseudogene. The CDR3 runs 14 residues. DNA for the CDR3: TGTGTCAGAAGCTCCGTATGGTTCTGGAATGAGCAGTTCTTC. Its translation is CVRSSVWFWNEQFF.

The chain carries TRBV19 and TRBJ1-5; no reliable D call. The CDR3 runs 13 residues. The germline V and J ends were trimmed by 1 base and 5 bases, with 6 bases remaining between them. CDR1 LNHDA and CDR2 SQIVND come from the germline V gene (reference sequence). The CDR3 spells CASSIGRDQPQHF. As DNA, the CDR3 is TGTGCCAGTAGTATAGGGCGGGATCAGCCCCAGCATTTT.

V usage is TRBV7-9 and J usage is TRBJ1-2, with 7 bases that match TRBD1. The J segment lost 2 bases and the V segment lost 7 bases, leaving 4 bases of the junction unmatched. The CDR3 sequence is 13 residues long. Germline CDR1 and CDR2: SEHNR and FQNEAQ (reference sequence). The CDR3 spells CASTTDRNYGYTF. CDR3 bases: TGTGCCAGCACGACGGACAGGAACTATGGCTACACCTTC.

The V gene is TRBV11-3, the J gene TRBJ2-2, with a weak D call TRBD1 (5 bases). The CDR3 spans 16 residues. Per germline, CDR1 SGHNT and CDR2 YENEEA. V was shortened by 0 bases and J by 0 bases, with 8 bases between the two germline ends. Written as DNA, the CDR3 is TGTGCCAGCAGCTTAGATCACAGGACGAACACCGGGGAGCTGTTTTTT. Translation gives CASSLDHRTNTGELFF.

This chain joins TRBV6-5 and TRBJ1-1, with D maybe TRBD1 (5 bases). Germline CDR1 reads MNHEY; CDR2 reads SVGAGI. There are 15 residues in the CDR3. V shed 4 bases and J shed 2 bases, with 14 bases lying between them. The chain's CDR3 is CASSSTGPTNTEAFF. The CDR3, as DNA: TGTGCCAGCAGTTCCACGGGACCGACCAACACTGAAGCTTTCTTT.

CDR3 DNA sequence: TGTGCCAGCAGCGTAGCCGGGGAAGGGACTGAAGCTTTCTTT. Amino acid sequence: CASSVAGEGTEAFF. The V gene is TRBV9, the J gene TRBJ1-1; no clear D gene. Germline-derived CDR1 and CDR2 are SGDLS and YYNGEE. V was shortened by 0 bases and J by 5 bases, with 11 bases between the two germline ends. The CDR3 loop spans 14 amino acids.